A selection of T cell receptor beta chains follows, all from one sample in a study of blood T cell repertoires in COVID-19. Produced via immunoSEQ multiplex PCR; TCRdb's table is partial and in-frame only. The sample holds about 320,000 clones, approximately 90% seen once. The material sequenced was PBMCs or T cells enriched from blood (not recorded which). The receptors originated from a woman under 30 who had recovered from COVID-19. Each CDR3 is given with its conserved first and last residue. Some rows mark clone size as missing; the rest say once, few, many or name a class of expanded clone.

cdr3_length clone_size v_call cdr3_aa
11 few TRBV3-1/TRBV3-2 CASSQAYEQYF
15 . TRBV5-5 CASSLDGTRRDEQFF
17 . TRBV15 CATSRVGEGEGYNEQFF
14 . TRBV28 CASSSGGNTGELFF
13 . TRBV24-1 CATSAQGVAEAFF
15 once TRBV5-1 CASSYGTGNLETQYF
16 . TRBV9 CASSVGGAISGNTIYF
13 . TRBV6-5 CASAWAGEYEQYF
17 . TRBV4-1 CASSEIPGLTNTGELFF
12 . TRBV30 CAWAGQGYTIYF